This is a list of T cell receptor beta chains from one sample in a study of T cell clonotyping in hematopoietic cell transplantation. This table comes from immunoSEQ multiplex PCR, and its TCRdb copy is limited to in-frame clones, with some not included. This sample has 15,000 to 20,000 clones, with approximately 81% found just once. Here the sequenced sample was PBMCs, taken 100 days after allogeneic stem cell transplant. The source of these receptors is a male patient in his sixties or seventies who had an allogeneic stem cell transplant from a related donor, so the T cells may come from the graft donor. Some clones in this sample may be carry-over from other donors' samples. CDR3s include the opening cysteine and the closing phenylalanine or tryptophan. D genes are given only for firm matches. Where a row states a size, it is once, few, many or the class of an expanded clone; other rows omit it.

-,TRBJ1-6,-,TRBV7-2,CASNDLERSNSPLHF,TGTGCCAGCAACGATCTAGAACGATCGAATTCACCCCTCCACTTT
TRBD1,TRBJ1-5,-,TRBV6-5,CASRDNRGRQPQHF,TGTGCCAGCAGGGACAACAGGGGGCGTCAGCCCCAGCATTTT
TRBD1,TRBJ1-1,-,TRBV13,CASSFTGQGTTVGAFF,TGTGCCAGCAGCTTTACGGGACAGGGAACTACGGTTGGAGCTTTCTTT
-,TRBJ1-5,-,TRBV6-1,CASSDGQPQHF,TGTGCCAGCAGTGACGGCCAGCCCCAGCATTTT
TRBD1,TRBJ2-5,once,TRBV7-9,CASSLRFTGEETQYF,TGTGCCAGCAGCTTACGTTTTACAGGGGAAGAGACCCAGTACTTC
-,TRBJ1-1,-,TRBV9,CASSVGVAPGGAGTEAFF,TGTGCCAGCAGCGTAGGAGTCGCCCCCGGGGGAGCGGGCACTGAAGCTTTCTTT
TRBD2,TRBJ2-1,-,TRBV19,CASSIGAGDEQFF,TGTGCCAGTAGTATCGGAGCGGGGGATGAGCAGTTCTTC
-,TRBJ1-2,-,TRBV4-3,CASSHGSYGYTF,TGCGCCAGCAGCCACGGCAGCTATGGCTACACCTTC
-,TRBJ2-1,-,TRBV30,CAWKSQARGNEQFF,TGTGCCTGGAAGAGCCAAGCCCGAGGAAATGAGCAGTTCTTC
-,TRBJ2-3,-,TRBV4-1,CASSQPGTSTDTQYF,TGCGCCAGCAGCCAACCAGGGACCAGCACAGATACGCAGTATTTT
-,TRBJ1-2,-,TRBV15,CATSRDGNYGYTF,TGTGCCACCAGCAGAGATGGGAACTATGGCTACACCTTC
-,TRBJ2-7,-,TRBV29-1,CSVAGTSYEQYF,TGCAGCGTTGCGGGGACCTCCTACGAGCAGTACTTC
TRBD1,TRBJ1-2,-,TRBV7-2,CASSLASWTGGPNYGYTF,TGTGCCAGCAGCTTAGCTTCCTGGACAGGGGGTCCTAACTATGGCTACACCTTC
-,TRBJ1-6,-,TRBV6-5,CASSYVGAAGSPLHF,TGTGCCAGCAGTTACGTGGGCGCGGCAGGTTCACCCCTCCACTTT
-,TRBJ2-3,-,TRBV6-6,CASSYIRSTDTQYF,TGTGCCAGCAGTTACATCAGAAGCACAGATACGCAGTATTTT
-,TRBJ2-2,-,TRBV15,CATSRAGVHTGELFF,TGTGCCACCAGCAGAGCAGGGGTGCACACCGGGGAGCTGTTTTTT
-,TRBJ2-3,-,TRBV7-3,CASSRELQDTQYF,TGTGCCAGCAGCCGTGAGTTACAGGATACGCAGTATTTT
TRBD1,TRBJ1-3,-,TRBV7-2,CASSHTGTGGSGNTIYF,TGTGCCAGCAGCCACACCGGGACAGGGGGCTCTGGAAACACCATATATTTT
-,TRBJ1-5,-,TRBV28,CASSLAGGHQPQHF,TGTGCCAGCAGTTTGGCTGGGGGCCATCAGCCCCAGCATTTT
-,TRBJ1-5,-,TRBV28,CASSFPEDSNQPQHF,TGTGCCAGCAGTTTTCCCGAGGATAGCAATCAGCCCCAGCATTTT
-,TRBJ2-2,-,TRBV7-2,CASSLASPGVTGELFF,TGTGCCAGCAGCTTAGCGAGTCCGGGAGTCACCGGGGAGCTGTTTTTT
TRBD1,TRBJ1-3,-,TRBV9,CASSVAGQGAGNTIYF,TGTGCCAGCAGCGTAGCTGGACAGGGAGCGGGAAACACCATATATTTT